This T cell receptor beta chain was documented in a study of blood T cell repertoires in COVID-19. In the authors' workflow: From reference gene primer amplification, estimates of nucleated cell counts were derived. Clones were read by immunoSEQ multiplex PCR, and TCRdb kept only the in-frame ones, dropping some. V and J calls and clone size are copied from that table; D and trimming were computed from the DNA. The sample includes about 140,000 clones, approximately 88% of them seen just once. Trimming shortened V by 4 bases and J by 5 bases, and 14 bases separated the two germline ends. The CDR3 has 14 residues. CDR1 and CDR2 (germline): MNHEY, SVGAGI.

This receptor was identified in a man aged 60 to 69 with active or convalescent COVID-19. Sequencing input: peripheral blood. This chain links TRBV6-5 with TRBJ1-2; no definite D call. The CDR3 DNA sequence: TGTGCCAGCAGTTTTGGGCAGAAGACATATGGCTACACCTTC. Translation gives CASSFGQKTYGYTF.